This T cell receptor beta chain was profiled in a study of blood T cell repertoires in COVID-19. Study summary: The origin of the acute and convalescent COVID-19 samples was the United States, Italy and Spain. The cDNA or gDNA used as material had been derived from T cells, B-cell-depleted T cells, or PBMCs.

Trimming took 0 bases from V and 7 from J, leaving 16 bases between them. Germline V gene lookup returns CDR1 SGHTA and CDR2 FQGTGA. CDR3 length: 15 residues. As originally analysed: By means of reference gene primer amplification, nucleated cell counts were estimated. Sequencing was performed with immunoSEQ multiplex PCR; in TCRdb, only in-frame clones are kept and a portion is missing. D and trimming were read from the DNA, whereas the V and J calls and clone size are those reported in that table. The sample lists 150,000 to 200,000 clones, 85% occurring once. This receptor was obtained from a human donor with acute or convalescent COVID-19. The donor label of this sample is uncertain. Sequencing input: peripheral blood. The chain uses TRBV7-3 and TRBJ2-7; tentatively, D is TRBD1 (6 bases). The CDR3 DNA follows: TGTGCCAGCAGCTTAACTTTCTCAGGGGCACGGGAGCAGTACTTC. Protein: CASSLTFSGAREQYF.